This entry lists 28 T cell receptor beta chains sequenced from one sample in a study of blood T cells in healthy people across ages. For the second PCR, which ran for roughly 6 to 12 cycles, a sample-barcoded 5' primer and a J-beta primer mix were used. Each CDR3 protein gets one entry after TCRdb re-called the 5' RACE reads with MiXCR. The repertoire holds approximately 1,100,000 distinct CDR3 sequences, under 55% seen once, with 15% to 20% in the top ten. The sequenced sample was blood. The receptors shown here come from a woman aged 55-69 years in good health.

This sequence joins TRBV29-1 and TRBJ2-3, with no clear D. The germline V and J ends were trimmed by 6 bases and 5 bases, with 12 bases remaining between them. The CDR3 is 12 amino acids. Germline V gives CDR1 SQVTM, CDR2 ANQGSEA. CDR3 sequence reads: CSVFPTQDTQYF. CDR3 DNA sequence: TGCAGCGTCTTCCCGACCCAAGATACGCAGTATTTT.

This chain uses TRBV2 with TRBJ2-3; D is perhaps TRBD2 (5 bases). Trimming took off 8 bases at V and 1 base at J, with 13 bases between the two ends. The germline CDR1 and CDR2 sequences are SNHLY and FYNNEI. This CDR3 contains 14 residues. Here the CDR3 reads CASDSTGGTDTQYF. CDR3 in DNA: TGTGCCAGCGACTCAACCGGGGGCACAGATACGCAGTATTTT.

The V gene is TRBV9, the J gene TRBJ1-1; D is undetermined. Germline-derived CDR1 and CDR2 are SGDLS and YYNGEE. Trimming removed 5 bases at V and 2 bases at J, with 4 bases between. The CDR3 runs 11 residues. CDR3 nucleotides: TGTGCCAGCAGAATAAACACTGAAGCTTTCTTT. Its translation: CASRINTEAFF.

This chain joins TRBV20-1 and TRBJ2-5; D is unclear. The CDR3 contains 15 residues. Germline assignment: CDR1 DFQATT and CDR2 SNEGSKA (reference sequence). V was trimmed by 2 bases and J by 7 bases, leaving 20 bases between them. Here the CDR3 reads CSARKIQQAGRTQYF. The CDR3 DNA reads as TGCAGTGCTAGAAAAATACAGCAAGCTGGCAGGACCCAGTACTTC.

V is TRBV11-2 and J is TRBJ2-7; 8 nucleotides align to TRBD2. Germline V gene sequence: CDR1 SGHAT, CDR2 FQNNGV. The CDR3 has 16 amino acids. Unmatched junction bases numbered 10, after V lost 4 bases and J lost 2 bases. In DNA form, the CDR3 reads TGTGCCAGCAGCTCCGGAGGTAGCGGGAAACCCTACGAGCAGTACTTC. Translation gives CASSSGGSGKPYEQYF. The full variable domain, with the rest looked up from reference TRBV11-2 and TRBJ2-7, is EAGVAQSPRYKIIEKRQSVAFWCNPISGHATLYWYQQILGQGPKLLIQFQNNGVVDDSQLPKDRFSAERLKGVDSTLKIQPAKLEDSAVYLCASSSGGSGKPYEQYFGPGTRLTVT.

Note on this clonotype: This may arise from a read error, as a much more abundant clone is one base away. This rearrangement joins TRBV7-9 to TRBJ2-1; D is unresolved. The ends were cut back, 2 bases at V and 8 bases at J, with 1 base in the middle. Germline V gene sequence: CDR1 SEHNR, CDR2 FQNEAQ (reference sequence). The CDR3 covers 10 residues. CDR3 sequence reads: CASSLHEQFF. The CDR3 nucleotides read TGTGCCAGCAGCTTACATGAGCAGTTCTTC.

The V call is TRBV10-3, the J call TRBJ2-3, with D uncertain. Germline V gene lookup returns CDR1 ENHRY and CDR2 SYGVKD. The ends were cut back, 7 bases at V and 1 base at J, with 15 bases in the middle. This CDR3 spans 15 amino acids. The CDR3 region is CAITGSPRGTDTQYF. In DNA, the CDR3 is TGTGCCATCACCGGGTCCCCTAGGGGCACAGATACGCAGTATTTT.

This clonotype appeared a single time. The DNA of the CDR3 is TGTGCCACCAGTGATGGGGACAGGGGAGTCAATGAGCAGTTCTTC. Translating it yields CATSDGDRGVNEQFF. V and J are TRBV24-1 and TRBJ2-1; 10 nucleotides agree with TRBD1. Germline V lookup: CDR1 KGHDR, CDR2 SFDVKD. With 3 bases clipped from V and 6 bases from J, the junction kept 4 bases outside the gene matches. The CDR3 runs 15 residues.

This sequence joins TRBV5-1 and TRBJ2-2; possible D gene TRBD2, 6 bases. The CDR3 extends over 13 amino acids. Germline CDR1 is SGHRS and CDR2 is YFSETQ. V was cut by 6 bases and J by 1 base, with 7 bases left in between. Here the CDR3 DNA reads TGCGCCAGCAACGGGGGGAACACCGGGGAGCTGTTTTTT. Translation: CASNGGNTGELFF.

This clonotype was found many times. This chain links TRBV2 with TRBJ1-2, with D possibly TRBD1 on 6 matching bases. CDR1 is SNHLY, CDR2 FYNNEI, per germline. The CDR3 consists of 13 residues. The V end lost 1 base, the J end lost 4 bases, and 7 bases lay between the germline ends. CDR3 sequence (DNA): TGTGCCAGCAGTGAAGGGACAGTCTATGGCTACACCTTC. This sequence encodes CASSEGTVYGYTF.

In this sample, this clonotype turned up a few times. The chain carries TRBV20-1 and TRBJ2-3; 9 nucleotides line up with TRBD1. Looked up from germline, CDR1 is DFQATT and CDR2 is SNEGSKA (reference sequence). The CDR3 totals 14 residues. In DNA, the CDR3 is TGCAGAATACCGGGACAGGGATGGACAGATACGCAGTATTTT. Translated: CRIPGQGWTDTQYF.

The rearrangement uses TRBV20-1 and TRBJ1-5; unclear D gene. In germline, CDR1 is DFQATT, CDR2 SNEGSKA (reference sequence). CDR3 size: 13 residues. V was clipped by 5 bases and J by 3 bases, with 11 bases between them. The DNA of the CDR3 is TGCAGTGCTCTAGTAGGTAACAATCAGCCCCAGCATTTT. Its translation is CSALVGNNQPQHF.

This clonotype has just a few counts. J is TRBJ1-6 and V is TRBV7-2; 7 nucleotides align to TRBD1. Germline-derived CDR1 and CDR2 are SGHTA and FQGNSA. The J segment lost 10 bases and the V segment lost 4 bases, leaving 13 bases of the junction unmatched. The CDR3 is 16 amino acids. In nucleotides, the CDR3 is TGTGCCAGCAGCTCCCAATTAACAGGGGCCGGATCACCCCTCCACTTT. This gives the protein CASSSQLTGAGSPLHF.

The V call is TRBV27, the J call TRBJ1-6; 7 bases are a match to TRBD1. The CDR3 is made up of 14 amino acids. From germline, CDR1 is MNHEY and CDR2 SMNVEV (reference sequence). J was trimmed by 8 bases and V by 6 bases; bases with no gene match: 7. The CDR3 reads CASSPDRPDSPLHF. Here the CDR3 DNA reads TGTGCCAGCAGCCCGGACAGGCCTGATTCACCCCTCCACTTT.

Notes on this clonotype: The germline gene is not matched at one end of the junction; a read error may be the cause. V usage is TRBV7-2 and J usage is TRBJ2-7, with 8 bases aligning to TRBD2. CDR1 and CDR2 (germline): SGHTA, FQGNSA. CDR3 length: 15 amino acids. In nucleotides, the CDR3 is TGTGCCAGCAGCCCCCGGGGTAGCGGGACAAGCGAGCGGTACTTC. Translation gives CASSPRGSGTSERYF.

The chain uses TRBV3-1 and TRBJ2-3, with D possibly TRBD1 on 6 matching bases. The germline V gene has CDR1 LGHDT and CDR2 YNNKEL (reference sequence). This CDR3 comprises 16 residues. Trimming shortened V by 2 bases and J by 5 bases, and 17 bases separated the two germline ends. The DNA for the CDR3 is TGTGCCAGCAGCCAACAGGGGTTGGGTAACAAAGATACGCAGTATTTT. This gives the protein CASSQQGLGNKDTQYF.

J is TRBJ1-2 and V is TRBV28; D might be TRBD1 (6 bases). With 8 bases removed from V and 4 bases from J, the gap between germline ends came to 17 bases. CDR1 and CDR2 from the germline V gene are MDHEN and SYDVKM. The CDR3 consists of 14 residues. CDR3 in amino acids: CASWGGARVYGYTF. The CDR3 DNA reads TGTGCCAGCTGGGGGGGGGCGCGAGTCTATGGCTACACCTTC.

The J gene is TRBJ2-1, the V gene TRBV10-1, with a weak D call TRBD2 (5 bases). The length of the CDR3 is 12 residues. The germline V gene has CDR1 WNHNN and CDR2 SYGVQD (reference sequence). Trimming cost V 4 bases and J 8 bases, with 9 bases left between them. The CDR3 sequence is CASSAGIDEQFF. The CDR3 nucleotides read TGCGCCAGCAGTGCCGGGATCGATGAGCAGTTCTTC.

V and J are TRBV15 and TRBJ2-3, with D tentatively TRBD1 (6 bases). The CDR3 spans 13 residues. V lost 4 bases and J 1 base, leaving 6 bases between the germline ends. Germline values: CDR1 LNHNV, CDR2 YYDKDF (reference sequence). CDR3 sequence: CATSTGGTDTQYF. The CDR3 coding sequence is TGTGCCACCAGCACAGGGGGCACAGATACGCAGTATTTT.

This sequence joins TRBV20-1 and TRBJ2-3; D not certain. The CDR3 contains 15 residues. In germline, CDR1 is DFQATT, CDR2 SNEGSKA (reference sequence). The V and J ends lost 6 bases and 0 bases respectively, with 16 bases between them. The CDR3 spells CSALSDSLSTDTQYF. CDR3 nucleotides: TGCAGTGCGCTGAGTGACTCCTTGAGCACAGATACGCAGTATTTT.

This clonotype was detected many times. This chain links TRBV20-1 with TRBJ1-1; 7 bases map to TRBD1. CDR1 DFQATT and CDR2 SNEGSKA come from the germline V gene (reference sequence). The CDR3 consists of 12 residues. V was pared by 1 base and J by 10 bases, with 6 bases of the junction left unmatched. CDR3 DNA: TGCAGTGCTAGAGTACGACAGGGTTCAGCTTTCTTT. Amino acids: CSARVRQGSAFF.

The rearrangement joins TRBV20-1 to TRBJ2-2, with 8 nucleotides matching TRBD2. V shed 5 bases, J shed 2 bases, and the junction held 7 bases outside the gene matches. The length of the CDR3 is 15 residues. The V gene's germline CDR1 is DFQATT and CDR2 SNEGSKA (reference sequence). CDR3 sequence (DNA): TGCAGTGCTGAGCCGGGACTAGGAAACACCGGGGAGCTGTTTTTT. It yields the protein CSAEPGLGNTGELFF.

The sample holds a few counts of this clonotype. The CDR3 sequence: CASSRATGFTYEQYF. The CDR3 DNA sequence: TGTGCCAGCAGCCGAGCGACAGGGTTCACCTACGAGCAGTACTTC. J is TRBJ2-7 and V is TRBV7-9, with 7 nucleotides matching TRBD1. The CDR3 consists of 15 residues. Germline V CDR1 and CDR2: SEHNR, FQNEAQ (reference sequence). V was clipped by 5 bases and J by 2 bases; unmatched bases: 9.

The V call is TRBV6-1, the J call TRBJ2-3; no clear D gene. CDR1 and CDR2 (germline): MNHNS, SASEGT. The CDR3 sequence is 15 residues long. V was trimmed by 3 bases and J by 2 bases, leaving 12 bases between them. The CDR3 sequence: CASSEERLPTDTQYF. In DNA form, the CDR3 reads TGTGCCAGCAGTGAGGAAAGGCTACCCACAGATACGCAGTATTTT.

The table lists this clonotype with a few counts. The CDR3 spells CASTGLAGQYNEQFF. CDR3 sequence (DNA): TGTGCCAGCACTGGACTAGCGGGGCAATACAATGAGCAGTTCTTC. The genes are TRBV6-5 and TRBJ2-1; 12 bases line up with TRBD2. CDR3 length: 15 amino acids. Germline CDR1 reads MNHEY; CDR2 reads SVGAGI. The V and J ends lost 7 bases and 4 bases, in that order; junction bases with no gene match: 5.

This clonotype occurred a few times. The rearrangement joins TRBV7-2 to TRBJ2-6, with a weak D call TRBD2 (6 bases). This CDR3 is 17 amino acids long. Germline CDR1 is SGHTA and CDR2 is FQGNSA. Between the trimmed V and J ends, which lost 0 bases and 4 bases, there was a span of 13 bases. This CDR3 is CASSLAPGGNGANVLTF. In DNA form, the CDR3 reads TGTGCCAGCAGCTTAGCCCCAGGAGGGAACGGGGCCAACGTCCTGACTTTC.

The chain uses TRBV11-2 and TRBJ1-2; D may be TRBD1 (6 bases). CDR3 length: 15 residues. Germline V gene data show CDR1 as SGHAT and CDR2 as FQNNGV. Deletions cut 3 bases from V and 4 bases from J, with 15 bases between. CDR3 nucleotide sequence: TGTGCCAGCAGCTTGTCAGGGGCAGGACCCTATGGCTACACCTTC. Protein product: CASSLSGAGPYGYTF.

V usage is TRBV20-1 and J usage is TRBJ2-5; 11 bases are a match to TRBD2. The CDR3 consists of 15 residues. With 3 bases clipped from V and 5 bases from J, the junction kept 8 bases outside the gene matches. Germline assignment: CDR1 DFQATT and CDR2 SNEGSKA (reference sequence). For the CDR3, the DNA is TGCAGTGCTAGGGGTCTTCGGACTAGCGGGGAGACCCAGTACTTC. Translation gives CSARGLRTSGETQYF.